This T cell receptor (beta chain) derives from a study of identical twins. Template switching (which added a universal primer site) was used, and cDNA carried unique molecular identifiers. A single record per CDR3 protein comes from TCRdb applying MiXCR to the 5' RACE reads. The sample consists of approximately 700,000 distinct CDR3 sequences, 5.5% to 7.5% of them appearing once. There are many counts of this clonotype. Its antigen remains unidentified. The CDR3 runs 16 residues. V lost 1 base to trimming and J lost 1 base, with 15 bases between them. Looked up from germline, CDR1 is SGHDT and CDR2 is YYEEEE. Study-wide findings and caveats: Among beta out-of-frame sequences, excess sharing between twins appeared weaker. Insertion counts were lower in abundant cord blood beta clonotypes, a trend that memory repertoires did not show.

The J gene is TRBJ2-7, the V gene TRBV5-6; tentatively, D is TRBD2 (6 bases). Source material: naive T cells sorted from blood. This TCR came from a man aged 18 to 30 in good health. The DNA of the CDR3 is TGTGCCAGCAGCTTGAAGGGACTCTCGTCATCCTACGAGCAGTACGTC. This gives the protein CASSLKGLSSSYEQYV.